This T cell receptor (beta chain) came from a study of cytomegalovirus exposure and HLA in healthy donors. Study results and caveats: Despite most TCR sequences being rare, some public TCRs occurred in many donors.

Primers included in the PCR were 60 Vbeta and 13 Jbeta primers. Assay: immunoSEQ multiplex PCR; the TCRdb copy retains only in-frame clones and omits some. The table shows under 150,000 clones, with approximately 79% occurring only once. The germline gives CDR1 LNHDA, CDR2 SQIVND (reference sequence). The J segment lost 0 bases and the V segment lost 4 bases, leaving 5 bases of the junction unmatched. This CDR3 is 16 amino acids long. Concerning this clone itself: Its antigen is currently unknown.

The chain carries TRBV19 and TRBJ2-7; TRBD1 matches 11 bases. Sequencing was carried out using PBMCs. The sequence derives from a woman in her forties or fifties in good health and CMV-seropositive. This chain's CDR3 is CASSTGQGAVSYEQYF. The CDR3 bases are TGTGCCAGTAGTACCGGACAGGGGGCGGTCTCCTACGAGCAGTACTTC. Full variable domain (missing parts from reference TRBV19 and TRBJ2-7): DGGITQSPKYLFRKEGQNVTLSCEQNLNHDAMYWYRQDPGQGLRLIYYSQIVNDFQKGDIAEGYSVSREKKESFPLTVTSAQKNPTAFYLCASSTGQGAVSYEQYFGPGTRLTVT.